This T cell receptor (beta chain) was profiled in a study of blood T cell repertoires in COVID-19. Overall study: The analysed material was cDNA or gDNA that came from T cells, B-cell-depleted T cells, or PBMCs.

Only a few counts were recorded for this clone. Per the study methods: Reference gene primer amplification yielded estimated nucleated cell counts. Profiling relied on immunoSEQ multiplex PCR, and the TCRdb table lists in-frame clones only, not all of them. That table supplies the V and J calls and clone size; D and trimming were determined from the DNA. The sample lists about 58,000 clones, roughly three quarters occurring once. CDR1 is SGHTA and CDR2 is FQGNSA in the germline V gene. V was clipped by 7 bases and J by 5 bases, with 14 bases between them. The CDR3 totals 14 residues. What was sequenced was peripheral blood. This sequence was found in a human donor in a cohort sampled during active COVID-19. The chain recombines TRBV7-2 with TRBJ1-4; perhaps TRBD1 as D (5 bases). Here the CDR3 DNA reads TGTGCCAGCAACTATGGACGGGGGAATGAAAAACTGTTTTTT. Protein: CASNYGRGNEKLFF.